A selection of T cell receptor beta chains follows, all from one sample in a study of blood T cell repertoires in COVID-19. Produced via immunoSEQ multiplex PCR; TCRdb's table is partial and in-frame only. The repertoire holds some 260,000 clones, with roughly 88% as singletons. The specimen was peripheral blood. These receptors originate from a woman aged 70-85 years with COVID-19, enrolled during active disease. The CDR3 runs from the conserved cysteine through the conserved F or W. The D gene is left open where the match is weak. Clone size appears in some rows only: once, few, many, or a class for an expanded clone.

TRBJ2-7 | TRBD2 | TRBV3-1/TRBV3-2 | - | TGTGCCAGCAGCCAAGAAAGCGGGGGGGCCTACGAGCAGTACTTC | CASSQESGGAYEQYF
TRBJ1-5 | TRBD1 | TRBV6-6 | - | TGTGCCAGCAGTTTTAGACAGGGGTTGGTTAAGCCCCAGCATTTT | CASSFRQGLVKPQHF
TRBJ1-1 | - | TRBV4-3 | - | TGCGCCAGCAGCCAGTGGGGGGTCACTGAAGCTTTCTTT | CASSQWGVTEAFF
TRBJ2-3 | - | TRBV3-1/TRBV3-2 | - | TGTGCCAGCAGCCCGAGGACAGAATCTAGCACAGATACGCAGTATTTT | CASSPRTESSTDTQYF
TRBJ1-2 | - | TRBV9 | few | TGTGCCAGCAGCCCCCTGGGGGGAGGCTACACCTTC | CASSPLGGGYTF
TRBJ1-5 | - | TRBV30 | - | TGTGCCTGGAGATTACGGGGGGGGATTGGTCAGCCCCAGCATTTT | CAWRLRGGIGQPQHF
TRBJ1-5 | TRBD1 | TRBV5-6 | - | TGTGCCAGCAGCGCTCAGACAGGGATTGGCAATCAGCCCCAGCATTTT | CASSAQTGIGNQPQHF
TRBJ1-4 | TRBD1 | TRBV28 | - | TGTGCCAGCAGTGGAGCACAGGGGGCAGGTGAAAAACTGTTTTTT | CASSGAQGAGEKLFF
TRBJ2-7 | TRBD1 | TRBV18 | few | TGTGCCAGCTCACCACCGGGACAGGGGAGGAACGAGCAGTACTTC | CASSPPGQGRNEQYF
TRBJ1-3 | TRBD1 | TRBV11-2 | - | TGTGCCAGCAGCTCGTCGACAGGGCCTGGAAACACCATATATTTT | CASSSSTGPGNTIYF
TRBJ2-7 | TRBD2 | TRBV4-2 | - | TGTGCCAGCAGCCAACTAGCGGCTTACGAGCAGTACTTC | CASSQLAAYEQYF
TRBJ2-2 | - | TRBV11-3 | - | TGTGCCAGCAGCTTAAGTACAACCGATGCGGGCCCTGGGACCGGGGAGCTGTTTTTT | CASSLSTTDAGPGTGELFF
TRBJ1-1 | TRBD1 | TRBV10-3 | - | TGTGCCATCAGTGAGTCGACAGGGGGGACTGAAGCTTTCTTT | CAISESTGGTEAFF
TRBJ2-2 | - | TRBV30 | - | TGTGCCTGGAGAGCCCGAGGGCGCACCGGGGAGCTGTTTTTT | CAWRARGRTGELFF
TRBJ1-1 | - | TRBV21-1 | - | TGTGCCAGCAGCAGAACGTTAGCCAGCACTGAAGCTTTCTTT | CASSRTLASTEAFF
TRBJ1-1 | TRBD1 | TRBV19 | - | TGTGCCAGTAGTACCGGGACAGGGGTTACTCAAATTGGCACTGAAGCTTTCTTT | CASSTGTGVTQIGTEAFF
TRBJ2-7 | TRBD2 | TRBV3-1/TRBV3-2 | - | TGTGCCAGCAGCCCTAGGCGGGGGAACTACGAGCAGTACTTC | CASSPRRGNYEQYF
TRBJ1-3 | TRBD1 | TRBV6-5 | - | TGTGCCAGCAGGAGGGGGCGTCCTCTGGGAAACACCATATATTTT | CASRRGRPLGNTIYF
TRBJ2-7 | - | TRBV7-2 | - | TGTGCCAGCAGCTTGTCCGGGACTTTGACCTCCTACGAGCAGTACTTC | CASSLSGTLTSYEQYF
TRBJ2-3 | - | TRBV6-5 | once | TGTGCCAGCAGTTACCCGACAGACACAGATACGCAGTATTTT | CASSYPTDTDTQYF
TRBJ1-1 | - | TRBV28 | few | TGTGCCAGCAGTAACAGACAGGTTTGGCTGGCTTTCTTT | CASSNRQVWLAFF
TRBJ2-6 | TRBD1 | TRBV7-6 | - | TGTGCCAGCAGCAATGACAGGGCTGGGGCCAACGTCCTGACTTTC | CASSNDRAGANVLTF
TRBJ1-6 | TRBD1 | TRBV2 | - | TGTGCCAGCGCGGGACAGGGGGCTTCACCCCTCCACTTT | CASAGQGASPLHF
TRBJ2-7 | - | TRBV14 | - | TGTGCCAGCAGCCAAGGTTGGCCGTTAGGGGACGAGCAGTACTTC | CASSQGWPLGDEQYF
TRBJ2-1 | TRBD2 | TRBV5-4 | - | TGTGCCAGCAGCTTGCAGACTAGCGGGAGTGGTGAGCAGTTCTTC | CASSLQTSGSGEQFF
TRBJ2-1 | TRBD2 | TRBV24-1 | - | TGTGCCACCAGTGATTTTAGACTAGCCGGTGAGCAGTTCTTC | CATSDFRLAGEQFF
TRBJ1-5 | TRBD1 | TRBV4-1 | - | TGCGCCAGCAGCCAACAGGGGGACACCCGGGGACAGCCCCAGCATTTT | CASSQQGDTRGQPQHF
TRBJ2-1 | - | TRBV19 | once | TGTGCCAGTAGTATAAAGGGGTATGAGCAGTTCTTC | CASSIKGYEQFF
TRBJ1-1 | TRBD1 | TRBV7-9 | - | TGTGCCAGCAGCTTAGGGACAGGGGACACTGAAGCTTTCTTT | CASSLGTGDTEAFF
TRBJ1-5 | - | TRBV28 | - | TGTGCCAGCAGAGTAGGGGACGGGACACCCAGCAATCAGCCCCAGCATTTT | CASRVGDGTPSNQPQHF
TRBJ1-1 | - | TRBV6-1 | - | TGTGCCAGCAGTGAACCACTACCCGCTTTCTTT | CASSEPLPAFF
TRBJ1-1 | - | TRBV12-3/TRBV12-4 | - | TGTGCCAGCAGTGTTTACAGTGAAGCTTTCTTT | CASSVYSEAFF
TRBJ2-7 | TRBD2 | TRBV6-6 | - | TGTGCCAGCAGTTTACTAGCGGGGTCCTACGAGCAGTACTTC | CASSLLAGSYEQYF
TRBJ1-3 | TRBD1 | TRBV11-1 | - | TGTGCCAGCAGCTTGGGACAGGGGAGCTCTGGAAACACCATATATTTT | CASSLGQGSSGNTIYF
TRBJ2-5 | - | TRBV3-1/TRBV3-2 | - | TGTGCCAGCAGCCATATCGAGGAGACCCAGTACTTC | CASSHIEETQYF
TRBJ1-5 | - | TRBV2 | - | TGTGCCAGCAGTGGAGTAAGGGGTCAGCCCCAGCATTTT | CASSGVRGQPQHF
TRBJ2-2 | TRBD1 | TRBV7-2 | once | TGTGCCAGCAGCAAATACAGGGGGCGATCGGACACCGGGGAGCTGTTTTTT | CASSKYRGRSDTGELFF
TRBJ1-2 | TRBD1 | TRBV7-2 | once | TGTGCCAGCAGCCGGGACAGCACCAATTATGGCTACACCTTC | CASSRDSTNYGYTF
TRBJ2-7 | - | TRBV5-1 | - | TGCGCCAGCAGCTTGGAACAGGAAACCTACGAGCAGTACTTC | CASSLEQETYEQYF
TRBJ1-1 | - | TRBV30 | - | TGTGCCTGGAGTTACTCCGTAGGGGCGACAACGAAGAACACTGAAGCTTTCTTT | CAWSYSVGATTKNTEAFF
TRBJ1-2 | TRBD1 | TRBV19 | - | TGTGCCAGTAGTATGGGACAGGGAAGTGGCTACACCTTC | CASSMGQGSGYTF
TRBJ1-5 | TRBD1 | TRBV28 | - | TGTGCCAGCAGTTTACAGTCAGGGGGCGGCAATCAGCCCCAGCATTTT | CASSLQSGGGNQPQHF
TRBJ2-1 | TRBD2 | TRBV5-3 | - | TGTGCCAGAAGCTTGGCTTTTAGCGGGAGGGCCAGTTCGGATGAGCAGTTCTTC | CARSLAFSGRASSDEQFF
TRBJ2-5 | - | TRBV7-9 | once | TGTGCCAGCAGCTTAGGAGCCGGGGGAGAGACCCAGTACTTC | CASSLGAGGETQYF
TRBJ2-2 | TRBD1 | TRBV19 | - | TGTGCCAGTAGCCAACGGGACAGATACACCGGGGAGCTGTTTTTT | CASSQRDRYTGELFF
TRBJ1-4 | - | TRBV3-1/TRBV3-2 | - | TGTGCCAGCAGCCAAGCCCGCGGCGGGACCTCTAATGAAAAACTGTTTTTT | CASSQARGGTSNEKLFF
TRBJ2-7 | TRBD1 | TRBV24-1 | - | TGTGCCACCAGTGATAGCAGGACAGGGAGTAGATACGAGCAGTACTTC | CATSDSRTGSRYEQYF
TRBJ2-3 | TRBD2 | TRBV7-3 | - | TGTGCCAGCAGCCCAAGTGGGACTAGCGGGAGAGGGGCAGATACGCAGTATTTT | CASSPSGTSGRGADTQYF
TRBJ1-2 | TRBD1 | TRBV25-1 | - | TGTGCCAGCAGGGGACAGGTTCACTATGGCTACACCTTC | CASRGQVHYGYTF
TRBJ2-1 | - | TRBV30 | - | TGTGCCTGGAGTGTACTCGCGGGCCTGGGGTCCTACAATGAGCAGTTCTTC | CAWSVLAGLGSYNEQFF
TRBJ1-5 | TRBD1 | TRBV2 | - | TGTGCCAGCAGTGAAAGGGGACAGGGCAAGGTGGGGGCCCAGCATTTT | CASSERGQGKVGAQHF
TRBJ1-2 | - | TRBV4-3 | - | TGCGCCAGCAGCCAAGATCTTCTGACAGCCTATGGCTACACCTTC | CASSQDLLTAYGYTF
TRBJ2-5 | - | TRBV6-6 | - | TGTGCCAGCAGTTACCCGCAACGGGGAGGAGAGACCCAGTACTTC | CASSYPQRGGETQYF
TRBJ2-3 | TRBD2 | TRBV6-5 | - | TGTGCCAGCAGTTATAGGCTAGCGGGAGGCGGTGATACGCAGTATTTT | CASSYRLAGGGDTQYF
TRBJ1-4 | - | TRBV30 | - | TGTGCCTGGAGCCCTGGTGAGGGTTGGAGGGAAAAACTGTTTTTT | CAWSPGEGWREKLFF
TRBJ2-6 | TRBD1 | TRBV4-2 | - | TGTGCCAGCAGCCAAGGACAGGGGGCCGGGGCCAACGTCCTGACTTTC | CASSQGQGAGANVLTF
TRBJ2-3 | - | TRBV18 | - | TGTGCCAGCTCACCGATCGGACAGTCGACAGATACGCAGTATTTT | CASSPIGQSTDTQYF
TRBJ1-4 | - | TRBV28 | - | TGTGCCAGCAGTTCCGGAGGAGATGAAAAACTGTTTTTT | CASSSGGDEKLFF
TRBJ1-2 | - | TRBV6-5 | - | TGTGCCAGCAGACCTACCGCGGAATATGGCTACACCTTC | CASRPTAEYGYTF
TRBJ1-1 | TRBD1 | TRBV27 | - | TGTGCCAGCAGTGGAAACAGGGGAAACACTGAAGCTTTCTTT | CASSGNRGNTEAFF